This is a list of T cell receptor beta chains from one sample in a study of T cells in Graves' hyperthyroidism and ophthalmopathy. TCRdb redid the calling of the multiplex PCR reads with MiXCR, one entry per CDR3 protein. Of 600,000 to 850,000 distinct CDR3 sequences listed, approximately 18% were seen once; the top ten hold over 15%. The sample was blood. These receptors were taken from a woman aged 50 to 65 with Graves' hyperthyroidism that later progressed to Graves' ophthalmopathy. CDR3s leave out the opening cysteine and the closing phenylalanine or tryptophan. The size entry is marked missing in some rows and otherwise reads once, few, many or a size class.

TRBV19 | few | ASSARMGMNTEAF
TRBV7-8 | few | ASSFLDPNQPQH
TRBV6-2/TRBV6-3 | . | ASSSGQGRITDTQY
TRBV18 | . | ASSPGEFGTDTQY
TRBV10-3 | . | AVGTSGGYEQY
TRBV18 | . | ASSPPSGAGYT
TRBV6-1 | . | ASSMQGAHEQY
TRBV7-2 | . | ASSVKGSRETEAF
TRBV7-2 | . | ASSTKRGGLGELF
TRBV18 | . | ASSPNIPPEEQY
TRBV20-1 | few | SARDGGPLVDTQY
TRBV18 | many | ASSPEYRNTEAF
TRBV29-1 | . | SGRTGDNYGYT
TRBV28 | many | ASRATGQGSYEQY
TRBV2 | many | ASIKDRNQETQY
TRBV18 | few | ASSPDRERGYT
TRBV2 | . | ASSRTYRDTLSDQPQH
TRBV3-1 | many | ASSPVAWDGYT
TRBV2 | . | ASSESTAQGAQH
TRBV7-2 | . | ASSIVTARSEKLF
TRBV11-2 | many | ASSFGAVGTEAF
TRBV30 | many | AWSVRRGHEQY
TRBV18 | many | ASSGRDRIAKNIQY
TRBV5-5 | few | ASSLGRDGVRTDTQY
TRBV2 | many | ASSDRRDIQY
TRBV6-1 | few | ASSEIEGDEQF
TRBV20-1 | . | SARDGAEADTQY
TRBV7-8 | many | ASSLGTGAGSAGELF
TRBV10-3 | . | AIRPGGANTGELF
TRBV7-2 | . | ASRRRGSETQY
TRBV3-1 | many | ASSSAAKGETQY
TRBV7-2 | . | ASSFRTGWNEQF
TRBV6-1 | few | ASSTGGATNEKLF
TRBV11-2 | many | ASSLGLVPSTDTQY
TRBV28 | few | ASSFGRGGYEQY
TRBV3-1 | many | ASSQDATGSNQPQH
TRBV2 | many | ASKAELSYGYT
TRBV4-2 | . | ASTSLEPNTGELF
TRBV27 | once | ASSSQGFGKLF
TRBV19 | . | ASSGGQGSDSPLH
TRBV11-2 | many | ASSLMQVGYNEQF
TRBV20-1 | few | SASSGGAYNEQF
TRBV19 | once | ASSPTGYSGELF
TRBV27 | once | ASRRQTNEKLF
TRBV29-1 | many | SVEFRMNTEAF
TRBV6-1 | . | ASTTPPGNEQF
TRBV19 | few | ASRDRGPETQY
TRBV2 | many | ASTPLRGDYEQY
TRBV7-9 | few | ASSRFGEANEKLF
TRBV7-9 | many | ASSPRAGRYSYEQY
TRBV6-6 | few | ASSYSAGLGYGYT
TRBV5-1 | . | ASSYYTGTGGNEQF
TRBV11-2 | . | ASSSSLSGSGNTIY
TRBV7-9 | few | ASSSPGQEETQY